The clone carrying this T cell receptor beta chain was detected many times. Using RNA transcripts as the source, TCR beta CDR3 regions were amplified. Carried out on the TCR CDR3, a first-round RT-PCR used the HTBI primer set. TCRdb analysed the multiplex PCR reads with MiXCR anew, one entry per CDR3 protein. The sample consists of about 420,000 distinct CDR3 sequences, 15% to 17% of them appearing once. This record belongs to a study of T cells in Graves' hyperthyroidism and ophthalmopathy. The CDR3 has 18 residues. Per germline, CDR1 MNHNS and CDR2 SASEGT. The V end lost 8 bases, the J end lost 2 bases, and 25 bases lay between the germline ends.

The specimen sequenced was blood. The receptor comes from a woman in her late teens or twenties with Graves' hyperthyroidism. The V gene is TRBV6-1, the J gene TRBJ2-1; tentatively, D is TRBD1 (6 bases). The CDR3 nucleotides are TGTGCCAGCGAACCAAGGGGGATTGGCGTCCGAGCCTACAATGAGCAGTTCTTC. This codes for CASEPRGIGVRAYNEQFF.